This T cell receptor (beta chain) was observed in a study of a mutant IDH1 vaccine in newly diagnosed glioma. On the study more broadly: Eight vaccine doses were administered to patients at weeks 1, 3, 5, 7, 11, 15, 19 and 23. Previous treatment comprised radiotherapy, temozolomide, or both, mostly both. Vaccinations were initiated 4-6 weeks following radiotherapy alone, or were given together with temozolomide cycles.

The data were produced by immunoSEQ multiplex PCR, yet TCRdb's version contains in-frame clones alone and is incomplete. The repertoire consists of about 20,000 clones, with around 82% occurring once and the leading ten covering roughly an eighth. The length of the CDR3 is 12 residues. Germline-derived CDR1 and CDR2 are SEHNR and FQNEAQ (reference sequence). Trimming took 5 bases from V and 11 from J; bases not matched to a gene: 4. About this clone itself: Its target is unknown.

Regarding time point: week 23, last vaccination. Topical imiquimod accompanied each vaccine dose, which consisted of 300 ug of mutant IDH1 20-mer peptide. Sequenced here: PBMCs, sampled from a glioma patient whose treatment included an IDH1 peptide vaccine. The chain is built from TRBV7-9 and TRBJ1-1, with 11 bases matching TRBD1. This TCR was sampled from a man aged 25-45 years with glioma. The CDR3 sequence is CASSNRDRGAFF. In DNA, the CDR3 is TGTGCCAGCAGCAACCGGGACAGGGGGGCTTTCTTT. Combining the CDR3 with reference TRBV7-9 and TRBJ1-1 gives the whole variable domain DTGVSQNPRHKITKRGQNVTFRCDPISEHNRLYWYRQTLGQGPEFLTYFQNEAQLEKSRLLSDRFSAERPKGSFSTLEIQRTEQGDSAMYLCASSNRDRGAFFGQGTRLTVV.